This T cell receptor (beta chain) was identified during a study of blood T cells in healthy people across ages. Study results and caveats: Long-lived donors had more naive CD4+ cells and higher diversity than aged donors.

Then a second PCR, running about 6 to 12 cycles, was carried out with a sample-barcoded 5' primer and a J-beta primer mix. TCRdb re-derived calls from the 5' RACE reads in MiXCR, one entry per CDR3 protein. Here the sample spans roughly 1.5 million distinct CDR3 sequences, approximately 43% being singletons. To note about this clonotype: What it recognizes is unknown.

CDR1 and CDR2 from the germline V gene are LGHNA and YSLEER. Trimming shortened V by 1 base and J by 11 bases, and 23 bases separated the two germline ends. This CDR3 has 16 residues. The material sequenced was blood. This rearrangement joins TRBV4-3 to TRBJ2-5; a possible D gene is TRBD2 (7 bases). This sequence was found in a woman between 18 and 29 years old in good health. The CDR3 DNA is TGCGCCAGCAGCCAAGTGGGAGGGGGATTCTACAATGAGCAGTACTTC. It codes for CASSQVGGGFYNEQYF.